These T cell receptor beta chains were read from a single sample in a study of OX40 agonist ivuxolimab in advanced cancers. Data came from immunoSEQ multiplex PCR; TCRdb stores just in-frame clones and leaves some out. Among roughly 79,000 clones, about 90% were seen once, and the ten largest hold about 1.7%. The sample consisted of CD4+ or CD8+ T cells sorted from blood, taken in a trial of the OX40 agonist ivuxolimab. The receptors derive from an adult with an advanced solid tumor such as melanoma, head and neck, liver or kidney cancer. The CDR3 runs from the conserved cysteine through the conserved F or W. The order of the fields is D gene, J gene, clone size, V gene, CDR3 DNA, CDR3 protein. A D gene is named only where the DNA matches it firmly. Clone size is given for some rows only: seen once, a few or many times, or a class if the clone is expanded.

.	TRBJ2-2	.	TRBV19	TGTGCCAGTAGTATAGGTCGACAGGGAGGGACCGGGGAGCTGTTTTTT	CASSIGRQGGTGELFF
TRBD1	TRBJ1-1	.	TRBV11-2	TGTGCCAGCAGCTTCAGCCGGGACAGGGGCCTTGAAGCTTTCTTT	CASSFSRDRGLEAFF
TRBD1	TRBJ1-2	.	TRBV4-2	TGTGCCAGCAGCCAGGGACAGGGGGGCGGCTACACCTTC	CASSQGQGGGYTF
TRBD2	TRBJ2-1	.	TRBV6-5	TGTGCCAGCAGGCCCGGACTAGCGGAAGGGGAGCAGTTCTTC	CASRPGLAEGEQFF
.	TRBJ2-2	.	TRBV19	TGTGCCAGTAAAATTAGACTTCCTAACACCGGGGAGCTGTTTTTT	CASKIRLPNTGELFF
TRBD2	TRBJ2-1	.	TRBV9	TGTGCCAGCAGCACGCTAGCGGGAGTGAACAATGAGCAGTTCTTC	CASSTLAGVNNEQFF
.	TRBJ2-3	.	TRBV7-3	TGTGCCAGCAGCTTGGGGGGAAGCCAAGATACGCAGTATTTT	CASSLGGSQDTQYF
.	TRBJ1-3	once	TRBV6-5	TGTGCCAGCGGGACTGGAAACACCATATATTTT	CASGTGNTIYF
.	TRBJ2-3	.	TRBV14	TGTGCCAGCAGTTTGCGGGATACGCAGTATTTT	CASSLRDTQYF
.	TRBJ2-2	once	TRBV18	TGTGCCAGCTCCCTCCAGGCCTTAGCGAACACCGGGGAGCTGTTTTTT	CASSLQALANTGELFF
.	TRBJ1-1	.	TRBV19	TGTGCCAGTAGTATAGTTCTGGGGACTGAAGCTTTCTTT	CASSIVLGTEAFF
TRBD2	TRBJ2-3	.	TRBV2	TGTGCCAGCAGTGAATTTAGCGGGAGCTCAGATACGCAGTATTTT	CASSEFSGSSDTQYF
.	TRBJ1-5	.	TRBV6-5	TGTGCCAGTGGGGGAGGCCAGCCCCAGCATTTT	CASGGGQPQHF
.	TRBJ1-3	.	TRBV4-3	TGCGCCAGCAGCCAAATACAGGGTTCTGGAAACACCATATATTTT	CASSQIQGSGNTIYF
.	TRBJ1-5	.	TRBV27	TGCGTCACAGCGTTCTATAGCAATCAGCCCCAGCATTTT	CVTAFYSNQPQHF
TRBD2	TRBJ2-7	.	TRBV27	TGTGCCAGCAGCCGGAGGGCCGGGACTAGCGCATCCTACGAGCAGTACTTC	CASSRRAGTSASYEQYF
.	TRBJ1-1	.	TRBV10-2	TGCGCCAGCAGTGATTACCGGGCCCCTGAAGCTTTCTTT	CASSDYRAPEAFF
TRBD2	TRBJ2-7	.	TRBV28	TGTGCCAGCACCCCTCCGGGACTAGCCTACGAGCAGTACTTC	CASTPPGLAYEQYF
.	TRBJ1-4	.	TRBV28	TGTGCCAGCAGTGACGGGGGGCCTAATGAAAAACTGTTTTTT	CASSDGGPNEKLFF
.	TRBJ2-1	.	TRBV15	TGTGCCACCAGAAGGCCGGACCAAAAGAATGAGCAGTTCTTC	CATRRPDQKNEQFF
TRBD1	TRBJ2-7	.	TRBV28	TGTGCCAGCAGTTCATGGACAGGAATAAACTACGAGCAGTACTTC	CASSSWTGINYEQYF
.	TRBJ2-5	.	TRBV5-1	TGCGCCAGCGGAGAGCCGTACCAAGAGACCCAGTACTTC	CASGEPYQETQYF
TRBD2	TRBJ2-7	.	TRBV10-2	TGCGCCAGCAGTGAGATTTATTCGGGACTAGCGGCCTACGAGCAGTACTTC	CASSEIYSGLAAYEQYF
TRBD1	TRBJ1-2	.	TRBV30	TGTGCCTGGAGTCCCCAGGGGGTGGAAGGCTACACCTTC	CAWSPQGVEGYTF
.	TRBJ1-2	once	TRBV27	TGTGCCAGCAGTGCCACAGGGCGGGGCGGCTACACCTTC	CASSATGRGGYTF
.	TRBJ2-5	.	TRBV19	TGTGCCAGTAGTTTGACGCCCGGGCTCTCGGGGACCCAGTACTTC	CASSLTPGLSGTQYF
.	TRBJ2-2	.	TRBV6-1	TGTGCCAGCAGTGAGCGGGGAATGGCCGGGGAGCTGTTTTTT	CASSERGMAGELFF
.	TRBJ2-1	.	TRBV18	TGTGCCAGCTCGTGGGACCCCCCGGGGTCCTACAATGAGCAGTTCTTC	CASSWDPPGSYNEQFF
.	TRBJ1-2	.	TRBV27	TGTGCCAGCAGGGCAACGGGACCCTATGGCTACACCTTC	CASRATGPYGYTF
TRBD2	TRBJ2-3	.	TRBV7-9	TGTGCCAGCAGCTATAGAAAGCTAGCGGGAGGCACAGATACGCAGTATTTT	CASSYRKLAGGTDTQYF
.	TRBJ2-3	.	TRBV7-2	TGTGCCAGCAGCTTAAATACCCGAACAGATACGCAGTATTTT	CASSLNTRTDTQYF
.	TRBJ2-4	.	TRBV18	TGTGCCAGCTCACCGGGGGGACCTCCGCAGAACATTCAGTACTTC	CASSPGGPPQNIQYF
TRBD1	TRBJ2-1	.	TRBV5-1	TGCGCCAGCAGCTCCTGGGGACAGGGGGCCCAAAATGAGCAGTTCTTC	CASSSWGQGAQNEQFF
TRBD2	TRBJ2-3	.	TRBV5-1	TGCGCCAGCAGCTCGGGCCTGAAACTAGCGGGAGAGCCAGATACGCAGTATTTT	CASSSGLKLAGEPDTQYF
.	TRBJ1-2	.	TRBV7-9	TGTGCCAGCAGCTTAGCGCACGGGGCAGGTTATGGCTACACCTTC	CASSLAHGAGYGYTF
.	TRBJ2-4	.	TRBV9	TGTGCCAGCAGCGTAGCTGCCTCCAAAAACATTCAGTACTTC	CASSVAASKNIQYF
.	TRBJ2-2	.	TRBV18	TGTGCCAGCTCACCACGGGGGGAGCTGTTTTTT	CASSPRGELFF
TRBD2	TRBJ2-7	.	TRBV15	TGTGCCACCAGCAGAGATCCGGGACTAGCGGGAGCGTTGCAGTACTTC	CATSRDPGLAGALQYF
.	TRBJ2-2	once	TRBV19	TGTGCCAGTAGTTTGGCCGAGGGGAGCGGGGAGCTGTTTTTT	CASSLAEGSGELFF
.	TRBJ1-5	.	TRBV6-1	TGTGCCAGCAGTGAAGCGCAGAATCAGCCCCAGCATTTT	CASSEAQNQPQHF
.	TRBJ2-3	.	TRBV5-1	TGCGCCAGCAGCCCTAGCGGCACAGATACGCAGTATTTT	CASSPSGTDTQYF
TRBD1	TRBJ2-3	.	TRBV9	TGTGCCAGCAGCGTTCGGACAGGAAGCACAGATACGCAGTATTTT	CASSVRTGSTDTQYF